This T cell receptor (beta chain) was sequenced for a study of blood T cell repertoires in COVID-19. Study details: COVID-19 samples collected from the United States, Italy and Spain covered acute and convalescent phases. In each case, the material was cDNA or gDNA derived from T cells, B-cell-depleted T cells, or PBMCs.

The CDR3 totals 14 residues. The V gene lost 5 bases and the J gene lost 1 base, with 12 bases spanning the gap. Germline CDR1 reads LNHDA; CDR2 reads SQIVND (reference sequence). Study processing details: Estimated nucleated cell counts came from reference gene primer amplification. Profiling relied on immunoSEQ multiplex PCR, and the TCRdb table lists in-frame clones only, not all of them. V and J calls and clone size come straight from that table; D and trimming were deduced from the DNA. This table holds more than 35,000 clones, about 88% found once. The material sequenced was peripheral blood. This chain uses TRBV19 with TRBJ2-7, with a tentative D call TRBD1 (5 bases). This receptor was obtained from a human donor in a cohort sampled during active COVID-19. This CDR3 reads CASSQTVNSYEQYF. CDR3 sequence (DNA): TGTGCCAGTAGTCAGACAGTTAATTCCTACGAGCAGTACTTC.